These 29 T cell receptor beta chains were sequenced from one sample in a study of CD8 T cells in Susac syndrome. The authors reverse transcribed roughly 0.5 to 1 ug RNA with random hexamers. TCRdb recomputed calls from the immunoSEQ multiplex PCR reads with MiXCR, one row per CDR3 protein. The sample contains 100,000 to 150,000 distinct CDR3 sequences, 93% of which appear only once. Sequenced sample: CD4+ T cells from PBMCs. All receptors come from a human donor with multiple sclerosis.

The chain is built from TRBV5-6 and TRBJ2-1; 12 positions agree with TRBD1. The CDR3 runs 16 residues. Germline V gene lookup returns CDR1 SGHDT and CDR2 YYEEEE. The J segment lost 6 bases and the V segment lost 4 bases, leaving 8 bases of the junction unmatched. CDR3 amino acids: CASSPGTGGSFNEQFF. CDR3 nucleotides: TGTGCCAGCAGCCCGGGGACAGGGGGCTCATTCAATGAGCAGTTCTTC.

This clonotype appeared a single time. The V and J genes are TRBV29-1 and TRBJ1-1; D remains unclear. The germline V and J ends were trimmed by 4 bases and 7 bases, with 7 bases remaining between them. This CDR3 comprises 10 residues. CDR1 SQVTM and CDR2 ANQGSEA come from the germline V gene. CDR3 sequence (DNA): TGCAGCGTTGGGGCGAGTGAAGCTTTCTTT. It is translated as CSVGASEAFF.

The rearrangement links TRBV23-1 to TRBJ2-7; D unclear. TRBV23-1 is flagged as an ORF with uncertain function. The length of the CDR3 is 17 residues. Trimming pared 7 bases from V and 0 bases from J, leaving 22 bases between. The DNA of the CDR3 is TGCGCCAGCACCTACAAGGGAACCCACTATGACTCCTACGAGCAGTACTTC. It is translated as CASTYKGTHYDSYEQYF.

This chain connects TRBV6-6 to TRBJ1-4; no reliable D call. The V end lost 7 bases, the J end lost 7 bases, and 13 bases lay between the germline ends. The CDR3 is 13 residues long. The germline V gene encodes CDR1 MNHNY and CDR2 SVGAGI (reference sequence). CDR3 DNA sequence: TGTGCCAGCACTCAACAACGGGGTGAAAAACTGTTTTTT. Translated: CASTQQRGEKLFF.

On this clonotype: The junction and the germline gene differ at one end; a read error may be behind it. The CDR3 nucleotides read TGTGCCTGGGTAACTAGCGGGGGGTACAGTGAGCAGTTCTTC. Translation: CAWVTSGGYSEQFF. The chain employs TRBV30 and TRBJ2-1; 12 nucleotides match TRBD2. Germline V lookup: CDR1 GTSNPN, CDR2 SVGIG (reference sequence). The CDR3 spans 14 residues.

The chain recombines TRBV28 with TRBJ1-5; D gene uncertain. Trimming took 6 bases from V and 5 from J, leaving 23 bases between them. The CDR3 length is 17 residues. The V gene's germline CDR1 is MDHEN and CDR2 SYDVKM. The CDR3 sequence: CASSLIGGRTLHQPQHF. As DNA, the CDR3 is TGTGCCAGCAGCCTAATTGGCGGGCGGACCTTGCATCAGCCCCAGCATTTT. The complete variable domain, with remaining parts taken from reference TRBV28 and TRBJ1-5, reads DVKVTQSSRYLVKRTGEKVFLECVQDMDHENMFWYRQDPGLGLRLIYFSYDVKMKEKGDIPEGYSVSREKKERFSLILESASTNQTSMYLCASSLIGGRTLHQPQHFGDGTRLSIL.

V is TRBV4-2 and J is TRBJ1-2; D is unclear. CDR1 and CDR2 from the germline V gene are LGHNA and YNFKEQ. The CDR3 runs 15 residues. Trimming shortened V by 4 bases and J by 2 bases, and 14 bases separated the two germline ends. The CDR3 is CASSPRTTANYGYTF. The CDR3 nucleotides read TGTGCCAGCAGCCCCAGGACTACCGCGAACTATGGCTACACCTTC.

The rearrangement joins TRBV19 to TRBJ1-3; D not certain. Germline V gene sequence: CDR1 LNHDA, CDR2 SQIVND (reference sequence). This CDR3 has 14 residues. Between the trimmed V and J ends, which lost 4 bases and 0 bases, there was a span of 7 bases. Here the CDR3 DNA reads TGTGCCAGTAGTACGCGTCTCTCTGGAAACACCATATATTTT. Encoded protein: CASSTRLSGNTIYF.

The gene calls are TRBV30 and TRBJ2-7, with 13 bases aligning to TRBD2. Trimming removed 1 base from V and 9 bases from J; junction bases left unmatched: 6. Germline V CDR1 and CDR2: GTSNPN, SVGIG (reference sequence). The CDR3 is 14 residues long. CDR3 nucleotides: TGTGCCTGGAGTGGAACTAGCGGGGGGGAGGGGCAGTACTTC. It yields the protein CAWSGTSGGEGQYF.

This chain joins TRBV28 and TRBJ2-1; TRBD2 matches at 13 bases. Trimming cost V 7 bases and J 5 bases; bases outside gene matches: 5. Per the germline V gene, CDR1 is MDHEN and CDR2 is SYDVKM. The CDR3 contains 15 residues. The CDR3 nucleotides read TGTGCCAGCACCCCGGGACTAGCGGGGAACAATGAGCAGTTCTTC. It specifies CASTPGLAGNNEQFF.

This clonotype was seen a handful of times. The chain employs TRBV7-2 and TRBJ2-3, with a tentative D call TRBD1 (5 bases). The length of the CDR3 is 14 residues. The V end lost 1 base, the J end lost 3 bases, and 8 bases lay between the germline ends. Germline values: CDR1 SGHTA, CDR2 FQGNSA. DNA for the CDR3: TGTGCCAGCAGCTTAGATTCAGGGACAGATACGCAGTATTTT. This codes for CASSLDSGTDTQYF.

The chain combines TRBV6-5 with TRBJ2-7, with D uncertain. Germline loops: CDR1 MNHEY, CDR2 SVGAGI. The CDR3 sequence is 12 residues long. V was clipped by 4 bases and J by 3 bases, with 7 bases between them. The CDR3, as DNA: TGTGCCAGCAGTTCCTCGGGCTACGAGCAGTACTTC. Translation gives CASSSSGYEQYF.

The J gene is TRBJ1-1, the V gene TRBV6-1; 7 nucleotides align to TRBD1. J was trimmed by 6 bases and V by 6 bases; bases with no gene match: 13. The CDR3 is 15 amino acids. Germline CDR1 MNHNS, CDR2 SASEGT. This chain's CDR3 is CASSDRAIRGAEAFF. The CDR3 DNA reads as TGTGCCAGCAGCGACAGGGCGATAAGAGGGGCTGAAGCTTTCTTT.

The count of this clonotype is one. This rearrangement joins TRBV29-1 to TRBJ1-1; D is possibly TRBD1 (6 bases). V was cut by 7 bases and J by 5 bases, with 17 bases left in between. Germline values: CDR1 SQVTM, CDR2 ANQGSEA. This CDR3 comprises 13 residues. The CDR3: CSGTGGPATEAFF. As DNA, the CDR3 is TGCAGCGGGACGGGGGGCCCCGCTACTGAAGCTTTCTTT.

The V call is TRBV4-2, the J call TRBJ2-1, with 11 nucleotides matching TRBD2. Germline V gene data show CDR1 as LGHNA and CDR2 as YNFKEQ. V gave up 0 bases and J gave up 7 bases; unmatched junction bases: 5. The CDR3 runs to 16 residues. The CDR3 is CASSQDSGGASNEQFF. The CDR3 DNA sequence: TGTGCCAGCAGCCAAGATAGCGGGGGGGCTAGTAATGAGCAGTTCTTC.

The chain uses TRBV2 and TRBJ1-1, with 9 bases that match TRBD1. The CDR3 loop spans 14 amino acids. V shed 6 bases and J 6 bases; nucleotides not matched to a gene: 8. Germline CDR1 SNHLY, CDR2 FYNNEI. CDR3 residues: CASRGQGFGAEAFF. CDR3 bases: TGTGCCAGCAGGGGACAGGGTTTCGGTGCTGAAGCTTTCTTT. Together with reference TRBV2 and TRBJ1-1, the CDR3 gives the full variable domain: EPEVTQTPSHQVTQMGQEVILRCVPISNHLYFYWYRQILGQKVEFLVSFYNNEISEKSEIFDDQFSVERPDGSNFTLKIRSTKLEDSAMYFCASRGQGFGAEAFFGQGTRLTVV.

The V call is TRBV28, the J call TRBJ2-3, with TRBD2 matching over 8 bases. J lost 5 bases, V lost 10 bases, and 14 bases had no gene match. The germline gives CDR1 MDHEN, CDR2 SYDVKM. The length of the CDR3 is 15 residues. The CDR3 DNA is TGTGCCATCCTGCCGCGACGGGGGGGTCAAGATACGCAGTATTTT. The encoded protein is CAILPRRGGQDTQYF.

V and J are TRBV27 and TRBJ2-4, with D unclear. V lost 6 bases and J 0 bases, leaving 9 bases between the germline ends. The CDR3 has 14 amino acids. Germline loops: CDR1 MNHEY, CDR2 SMNVEV (reference sequence). DNA of the CDR3: TGTGCCAGCAGGTCAGCCCTAGCCAAAAACATTCAGTACTTC. Translated, it gives CASRSALAKNIQYF.

J is TRBJ2-3 and V is TRBV6-5, with D unresolved. The CDR3 has 16 amino acids. Germline assignment: CDR1 MNHEY and CDR2 SVGAGI. The V end lost 0 bases, the J end lost 3 bases, and 13 bases lay between the germline ends. CDR3 in DNA: TGTGCCAGCAGTTACTCGAGTGGTCTAGTTACAGATACGCAGTATTTT. Translating it yields CASSYSSGLVTDTQYF.

V and J are TRBV20-1 and TRBJ2-5; 7 positions match TRBD1. The CDR3 is made up of 15 amino acids. Trimming at V came to 2 bases and at J to 3 bases, leaving 9 bases not matched to a gene. Germline V gene lookup returns CDR1 DFQATT and CDR2 SNEGSKA (reference sequence). The CDR3 DNA reads TGCAGTGCTAGAAACACCCTTGGGACAGAAGAGACCCAGTACTTC. It translates to CSARNTLGTEETQYF.

CDR3 sequence (DNA): TGTGCCTGGACAACAGGGAGGGACTATGGCTACACCTTC. Protein product: CAWTTGRDYGYTF. The chain joins TRBV30 to TRBJ1-2, with D tentatively TRBD1 (6 bases). V lost 4 bases and J lost 3, with 12 bases in between. The CDR3 covers 13 residues. CDR1 and CDR2 from the germline V gene are GTSNPN and SVGIG (reference sequence).

The DNA of the CDR3 is TGTGCCAGCAGTTCCAAAGCCAAAAACATTCAGTACTTC. Amino acid sequence: CASSSKAKNIQYF. The V call is TRBV27, the J call TRBJ2-4; D gene uncertain. The V gene lost 4 bases and the J gene lost 0 bases, with 4 bases spanning the gap. CDR1 MNHEY and CDR2 SMNVEV come from the germline V gene (reference sequence). This CDR3 has 13 residues.

The table lists this clonotype with a count of one. CDR3 sequence reads: CASSVTGLETQYF. CDR3 sequence (DNA): TGCGCCAGCAGCGTGACAGGGTTAGAGACCCAGTACTTC. This rearrangement joins TRBV4-1 to TRBJ2-5; 7 bases are a match to TRBD1. V shed 5 bases, J shed 4 bases, and the junction held 4 bases outside the gene matches. Per germline, CDR1 MGHRA and CDR2 YSYEKL. The CDR3 is 13 amino acids.

The J gene is TRBJ1-2, the V gene TRBV30; D call uncertain. Looked up from germline, CDR1 is GTSNPN and CDR2 is SVGIG (reference sequence). The V end was cut by 2 bases, the J end by 4 bases, with 8 bases between. The CDR3 loop spans 12 amino acids. CDR3 DNA sequence: TGTGCCTGGAGTAGAGCGTCCTATGGCTACACCTTC. It is translated as CAWSRASYGYTF.

The V call is TRBV20-1, the J call TRBJ2-7; the match to TRBD2 covers 12 bases. The CDR3 is made up of 13 amino acids. The ends lost 5 bases at V and 3 bases at J; junction bases unmatched: 2. Per the germline V gene, CDR1 is DFQATT and CDR2 is SNEGSKA (reference sequence). CDR3 amino acids: CSAGTSGFYEQYF. CDR3 nucleotide sequence: TGCAGTGCTGGGACTAGCGGGTTCTACGAGCAGTACTTC.

The chain recombines TRBV20-1 with TRBJ1-2; possibly TRBD1 for D (5 bases). The length of the CDR3 is 12 residues. CDR1 and CDR2 (germline): DFQATT, SNEGSKA (reference sequence). Deletions cut 8 bases from V and 7 bases from J, with 17 bases between. As DNA, the CDR3 is TGCAGTCCAGGGACCGGGGCATCTGGCTACACCTTC. The encoded protein is CSPGTGASGYTF.

The chain employs TRBV7-2 and TRBJ1-6; D gene uncertain. Germline values: CDR1 SGHTA, CDR2 FQGNSA. CDR3 length equals 13 residues. V lost 5 bases and J 8 bases, leaving 10 bases between the germline ends. The CDR3 DNA follows: TGTGCCAGCAGCCCCCGGTGGGATTCACCCCTCCACTTT. This encodes CASSPRWDSPLHF.

The V and J genes are TRBV6-2 or TRBV6-3 and TRBJ2-6, with TRBD1 matching over 7 bases. V shed 2 bases, J shed 0 bases, and the junction held 4 bases outside the gene matches. Germline V CDR1 and CDR2: MNHEY, SVGEGT. The CDR3 loop spans 17 amino acids. CDR3 in amino acids: CASSYLDRVSGANVLTF. CDR3 nucleotide sequence: TGTGCCAGCAGTTACCTCGACAGGGTCTCTGGGGCCAACGTCCTGACTTTC.

The rearrangement joins TRBV20-1 to TRBJ2-2; no reliable D call. The CDR3 is 13 residues long. V was shortened by 3 bases and J by 4 bases, with 9 bases between the two germline ends. Germline CDR1 DFQATT, CDR2 SNEGSKA (reference sequence). The DNA of the CDR3 is TGCAGTGCTAGCTTAGACGGCACCGGGGAGCTGTTTTTT. Translation: CSASLDGTGELFF.